This is a list of T cell receptor beta chains from one sample in a study of CD8+CD57+ T cells in acquired aplastic anemia. TCRdb independently ran MiXCR on the reads; one entry per CDR3 protein. The table records 310,000 or so distinct CDR3 sequences, 45% to 65% of them present only once. Source material: sorted CD4+, CD8+, or CD8+CD57+ T cells (not recorded which) from PBMCs. Receptors originate from a human donor with aplastic anemia. The CDR3 runs from the conserved cysteine through the conserved F or W.

v_call	cdr3_length	j_call	cdr3_aa
TRBV12-3/TRBV12-4	15	TRBJ2-1	CASSLVGARNNEQFF
TRBV20-1	12	TRBJ2-5	CSAMDGEETQYF
TRBV7-2	14	TRBJ2-7	CASGPGGGSYEQYF
TRBV20-1	17	TRBJ1-1	CSARDTSGPFIIIEALF
TRBV7-8	15	TRBJ2-7	CASSSTGSDSYEQYF
TRBV20-1	16	TRBJ2-3	CSARSGSLSEADTQYF
TRBV3-1	14	TRBJ1-1	CASSLGYGATEAFF
TRBV10-3	15	TRBJ2-7	CAISESGGAGNEQYF
TRBV2	15	TRBJ1-2	CASSGRSGANYGYTF
TRBV20-1	13	TRBJ1-3	CSAETGLGNTIYF
TRBV7-9	15	TRBJ2-7	CASSLGRAPTYEQYF
TRBV29-1	15	TRBJ1-2	CSVEDRAGANYGYTF
TRBV5-6	14	TRBJ2-5	CASRRWGGVETQYF
TRBV7-9	16	TRBJ2-5	CASSPSGRGIQETQYF
TRBV18	14	TRBJ1-2	CASSRGTVNYGYTF
TRBV20-1	14	TRBJ1-1	CSARGTSGNTEAFF
TRBV4-3	12	TRBJ2-1	CASSHRRDEQFF
TRBV19	12	TRBJ1-5	CASSISTQPQHF
TRBV15	15	TRBJ1-5	CATSREDGTHQPQHF
TRBV11-3	15	TRBJ2-1	CASSSGRAAYNEQFF
TRBV11-2	14	TRBJ2-4	CASSKGDPDNIQYF
TRBV4-1	15	TRBJ2-7	CASSQERARAYEQYF
TRBV7-3	13	TRBJ1-1	CASSSRTDTEAFF
TRBV19	15	TRBJ1-5	CASTIFGSANQPQHF
TRBV15	15	TRBJ1-5	CATSREAGSNQPQHF
TRBV2	14	TRBJ2-7	CASSVGPASYEQYF
TRBV7-9	13	TRBJ1-1	CASSPRTGIEAFF
TRBV20-1	14	TRBJ2-3	CSAPTSRSTDTQYF
TRBV20-1	13	TRBJ2-7	CSATDRSAYEQYF
TRBV5-1	14	TRBJ2-1	CASSMGLAGNEQFF
TRBV29-1	16	TRBJ2-6	CSVEDFPHSGANVLTF
TRBV24-1	19	TRBJ2-1	CATSDIGARTSGGGDEQFF
TRBV29-1	13	-	CSVSRTGATEAFF
TRBV7-2	13	TRBJ1-6	CATADISNSPLHF
TRBV24-1	16	TRBJ2-1	CATSDSSRSSYNEQFF
TRBV2	12	TRBJ1-2	CAFRQTFYGYTF
TRBV25-1	15	TRBJ1-2	CASSEPTQGAGGYTF
TRBV10-3	15	TRBJ1-6	CAIREDSSYNSPLHF
TRBV4-2	15	TRBJ2-3	CASSQVNGLTDTQYF
TRBV5-5	15	TRBJ2-3	CASSFGGPGTDTQYF